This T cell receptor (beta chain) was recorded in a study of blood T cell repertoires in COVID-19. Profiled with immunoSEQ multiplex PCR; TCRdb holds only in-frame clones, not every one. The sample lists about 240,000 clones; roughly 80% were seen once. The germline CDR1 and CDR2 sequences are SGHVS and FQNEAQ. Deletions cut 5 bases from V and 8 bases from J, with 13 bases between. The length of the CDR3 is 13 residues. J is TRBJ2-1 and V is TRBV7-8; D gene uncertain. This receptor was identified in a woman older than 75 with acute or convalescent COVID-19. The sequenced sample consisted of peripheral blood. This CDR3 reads CASSLELGDEQFF. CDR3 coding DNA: TGTGCCAGCAGCCTAGAACTGGGCGATGAGCAGTTCTTC.